Below are 28 T cell receptor beta chains sequenced from a single sample in a study of T cell responses to AZD1222 COVID-19 vaccine. Some clones are missing from TCRdb's copy, which holds only in-frame ones; the method was immunoSEQ multiplex PCR. This sample has 95,000 to 110,000 clones, with roughly 88% found just once. The sequenced sample was peripheral blood, obtained on day 0 of AZD1222 vaccination. The receptors were sampled from an adult in good health.

This sequence joins TRBV19 and TRBJ1-4, with D unclear. Germline V gives CDR1 LNHDA, CDR2 SQIVND (reference sequence). V was clipped by 6 bases and J by 0 bases, with 14 bases between them. The CDR3 covers 16 residues. CDR3 in amino acids: CASSSMGFATNEKLFF. The DNA of the CDR3 is TGTGCCAGTAGCTCAATGGGTTTTGCAACTAATGAAAAACTGTTTTTT.

The CDR3 bases are TGTGCCACCAGCAGAGATAAGGGGTTCGTCACTGAAGCTTTCTTT. Its translation: CATSRDKGFVTEAFF. The genes are TRBV15 and TRBJ1-1, with D perhaps TRBD1 (5 bases). The CDR3 spans 15 residues. Germline-derived CDR1 and CDR2 are LNHNV and YYDKDF (reference sequence). Trimming cost V 0 bases and J 4 bases, with 12 bases left between them. The entire variable domain, with the rest obtained from reference TRBV15 and TRBJ1-1, is as follows: DAMVIQNPRYQVTQFGKPVTLSCSQTLNHNVMYWYQQKSSQAPKLLFHYYDKDFNNEADTPDNFQSRRPNTSFCFLDIRSPGLGDTAMYLCATSRDKGFVTEAFFGQGTRLTVV.

This clone was recorded once. The germline gene is not matched at one end of the junction; a read error may be the cause. This chain joins TRBV19 and TRBJ1-5; D is unresolved. Germline CDR1 reads LNHDA; CDR2 reads SQIVND (reference sequence). The CDR3 runs 14 residues. This CDR3 reads CASSKREFNQPQHF. The CDR3 bases are TGTGCCAGTAGTAAAAGGGAGTTTAATCAGCCCCAACATTTT.

V usage is TRBV6-5 and J usage is TRBJ1-3, with D hard to call. The germline V gene encodes CDR1 MNHEY and CDR2 SVGAGI. V was clipped by 0 bases and J by 0 bases, with 9 bases between them. CDR3 length equals 16 residues. CDR3 sequence: CASSYSQDSSGNTIYF. As DNA, the CDR3 is TGTGCCAGCAGTTACTCGCAGGACTCCTCTGGAAACACCATATATTTT.

The rearrangement links TRBV20-1 to TRBJ1-4; no clear D gene. The germline gives CDR1 DFQATT, CDR2 SNEGSKA (reference sequence). This CDR3 is 13 amino acids long. Trimming stripped 4 bases from V and 11 bases from J, with 17 bases between. The CDR3 nucleotides are TGCAGTGCTAATGACGGGGTCGAAGATAAACTGTTTTTT. Translation gives CSANDGVEDKLFF.

J is TRBJ1-5 and V is TRBV5-6; TRBD1 is a possible D gene (6 bases). Per germline, CDR1 SGHDT and CDR2 YYEEEE. Trimming pared 6 bases from V and 0 bases from J, leaving 16 bases between. The CDR3 contains 16 residues. The CDR3 bases are TGTGCCAGCATCCATTTGGACAGCCATAGCAATCAGCCCCAGCATTTT. Protein sequence: CASIHLDSHSNQPQHF. Full variable domain (rest looked up from reference TRBV5-6 and TRBJ1-5): DAGVTQSPTHLIKTRGQQVTLRCSPKSGHDTVSWYQQALGQGPQFIFQYYEEEERQRGNFPDRFSGHQFPNYSSELNVNALLLGDSALYLCASIHLDSHSNQPQHFGDGTRLSIL.

The chain employs TRBV5-5 and TRBJ2-2; the D gene could be TRBD1 or TRBD2 (5 bases each). Germline CDR1 and CDR2: SGHKS and YYEKEE (reference sequence). This CDR3 comprises 16 residues. Trimming took 1 base from V and 1 from J, leaving 11 bases between them. CDR3 sequence reads: CASSLSVGRNTGELFF. CDR3 DNA: TGTGCCAGCAGCTTGTCTGTGGGACGGAACACCGGGGAGCTGTTTTTT.

DNA of the CDR3: TGTGCCAGCAGCTTAGGCCCAGGAAACACCATATATTTT. It specifies CASSLGPGNTIYF. The V gene is TRBV7-2, the J gene TRBJ1-3, with no clear D. Germline assignment: CDR1 SGHTA and CDR2 FQGNSA. CDR3 length: 13 amino acids. The V gene lost 1 base and the J gene lost 4 bases, with 5 bases spanning the gap.

This chain joins TRBV6-5 and TRBJ2-1; 10 bases fit TRBD1. V gave up 5 bases and J gave up 9 bases; unmatched junction bases: 7. Germline V gene sequence: CDR1 MNHEY, CDR2 SVGAGI. The CDR3 contains 14 residues. CDR3 sequence: CASSKGQGYSEQFF. Here the CDR3 DNA reads TGTGCCAGCAGTAAGGGACAGGGGTACTCTGAGCAGTTCTTC.

V usage is TRBV7-3 and J usage is TRBJ2-1; possible D gene TRBD2, 5 bases. Germline CDR1 is SGHTA and CDR2 is FQGTGA. This CDR3 region has 13 residues. V lost 5 bases and J lost 5, with 10 bases in between. CDR3 nucleotide sequence: TGTGCCAGCAGCCCACCCGGGAACAATGAGCAGTTCTTC. Its protein product is CASSPPGNNEQFF.

The rearrangement uses TRBV29-1 and TRBJ2-5; D is perhaps TRBD1 or TRBD2 (5 bases each). The V gene lost 0 bases and the J gene lost 4 bases, with 15 bases spanning the gap. Per germline, CDR1 SQVTM and CDR2 ANQGSEA. This CDR3 spans 15 amino acids. The chain's CDR3 is CSVEEEGPPGETQYF. In nucleotides, the CDR3 is TGCAGCGTTGAAGAAGAGGGGCCCCCGGGAGAGACCCAGTACTTC. The full variable domain, with the rest looked up from reference TRBV29-1 and TRBJ2-5, is SAVISQKPSRDICQRGTSLTIQCQVDSQVTMMFWYRQQPGQSLTLIATANQGSEATYESGFVIDKFPISRPNLTFSTLTVSNMSPEDSSIYLCSVEEEGPPGETQYFGPGTRLLVL.

The V call is TRBV6-1, the J call TRBJ2-7; no clear D gene. The CDR3 loop spans 13 amino acids. Germline CDR1 reads MNHNS; CDR2 reads SASEGT. V lost 3 bases, J lost 4 bases, and 10 bases lay in between. The CDR3 sequence is CASSEEGLYEQYF. The CDR3 coding sequence is TGTGCCAGCAGTGAGGAAGGGTTATACGAGCAGTACTTC.

The chain has TRBV6-2 or TRBV6-3 and TRBJ2-3; 8 nucleotides line up with TRBD1. The CDR3 length is 19 residues. CDR1 and CDR2 from the germline V gene are MNHEY and SVGEGT. V trimming: 5 bases; J trimming: 0 bases; junction bases outside the gene matches: 16. CDR3 region: CASSSPLQFRQGSTDTQYF. As DNA, the CDR3 is TGTGCCAGCAGTAGCCCACTCCAATTTAGACAGGGGAGCACAGATACGCAGTATTTT.

The chain has TRBV5-1 and TRBJ1-2; D is uncertain. The V gene's germline CDR1 is SGHRS and CDR2 YFSETQ. This CDR3 is built from 15 residues. The V end was cut by 0 bases, the J end by 7 bases, with 16 bases between. The CDR3 sequence is CASSLEARQLGGYTF. CDR3 DNA sequence: TGCGCCAGCAGCTTGGAGGCCCGGCAGTTGGGTGGCTACACCTTC.

This clone came up once. The chain couples TRBV14 to TRBJ2-3; 9 bases are a match to TRBD1. This CDR3 spans 15 amino acids. J lost 3 bases, V lost 5 bases, and 6 bases had no gene match. From germline, CDR1 is SGHDN and CDR2 FVKESK. The chain's CDR3 is CASSALGTGTDTQYF. The DNA for the CDR3 is TGTGCCAGCAGCGCGCTCGGGACAGGGACAGATACGCAGTATTTT.

This clone has just one count. The chain employs TRBV6-2 or TRBV6-3 and TRBJ1-1; possible D gene TRBD1, 5 bases. CDR3 length equals 15 residues. Germline assignment: CDR1 MNHEY and CDR2 SVGEGT. Deletions cut 0 bases from V and 0 bases from J, with 8 bases between. Here the CDR3 DNA reads TGTGCCAGCAGTTACTCGCCGGGGCTGAACACTGAAGCTTTCTTT. As protein: CASSYSPGLNTEAFF.

The chain uses TRBV6-5 and TRBJ2-7, with TRBD1 as a possible D gene (6 bases). The CDR3 consists of 14 residues. Germline V gene sequence: CDR1 MNHEY, CDR2 SVGAGI. V shed 0 bases and J shed 2 bases, with 8 bases lying between them. This CDR3 is CASSYSGATYEQYF. The DNA for the CDR3 is TGTGCCAGCAGTTACTCGGGGGCGACCTACGAGCAGTACTTC.

The V and J genes are TRBV6-6 and TRBJ2-1, with 12 bases matching TRBD2. Trimming removed 5 bases from V and 0 bases from J; junction bases left unmatched: 14. The CDR3 is 20 amino acids. CDR1 is MNHNY, CDR2 SVGAGI, per germline (reference sequence). The DNA for the CDR3 is TGTGCCAGCAGTCAACTGAACTTCGGACTAGCGGGAAGCTCCTACAATGAGCAGTTCTTC. Its protein is CASSQLNFGLAGSSYNEQFF.

This sequence joins TRBV7-9 and TRBJ1-5; D call uncertain. Trimming cost V 4 bases and J 0 bases, with 10 bases left between them. The germline gives CDR1 SEHNR, CDR2 FQNEAQ (reference sequence). CDR3 size: 15 residues. This CDR3 reads CASSSGRYSNQPQHF. CDR3 nucleotides: TGTGCCAGCAGCTCTGGACGGTATAGCAATCAGCCCCAGCATTTT.

The chain carries TRBV4-3 and TRBJ1-4, with TRBD1 as a possible D gene (5 bases). Germline loops: CDR1 LGHNA, CDR2 YSLEER. This CDR3 is built from 17 residues. The ends were cut back, 0 bases at V and 2 bases at J, with 13 bases in the middle. The CDR3 reads CASSQDPNRRTNEKLFF. The CDR3 nucleotides read TGCGCCAGCAGCCAAGACCCCAACAGGCGTACTAATGAAAAACTGTTTTTT.

This clone was picked up a small number of times. The V gene is TRBV15, the J gene TRBJ1-3; unclear D gene. The CDR3 has 13 residues. V dropped 4 bases and J dropped 2 bases, with 6 bases sitting between them. Germline V CDR1 and CDR2: LNHNV, YYDKDF (reference sequence). The CDR3 here is CATSTIPGNTIYF. The CDR3 region has the DNA TGTGCCACCAGCACAATTCCTGGAAACACCATATATTTT.

The genes are TRBV28 and TRBJ1-2, with a possible D match to TRBD1 (6 bases). The V gene lost 4 bases and the J gene lost 0 bases, with 12 bases spanning the gap. CDR3 length: 15 amino acids. Germline lookup yields CDR1 MDHEN and CDR2 SYDVKM. CDR3 loop: CASSSLTGSNYGYTF. The DNA of the CDR3 is TGTGCCAGCAGTTCCCTCACAGGGTCTAACTATGGCTACACCTTC.

The chain joins TRBV25-1 to TRBJ2-7; possibly TRBD1 for D (5 bases). Germline CDR1 is MGHDK and CDR2 is SYGVNS. The V and J ends lost 3 bases and 2 bases respectively, with 14 bases between them. This CDR3 contains 15 residues. As DNA, the CDR3 is TGTGCCAGCAGTGATCCCCAGACAGTAACCTACGAGCAGTACTTC. Its protein is CASSDPQTVTYEQYF.

This clone was counted only a few times. The chain links TRBV27 to TRBJ2-2; 10 nucleotides agree with TRBD1. The V gene's germline CDR1 is MNHEY and CDR2 SMNVEV (reference sequence). This CDR3 has 15 amino acids. V shed 6 bases, J shed 5 bases, and the junction held 6 bases outside the gene matches. The CDR3 loop reads CASRDRTGGTGELFF. CDR3 coding DNA: TGTGCCAGCAGAGACCGGACAGGGGGAACCGGGGAGCTGTTTTTT.

The V call is TRBV11-2, the J call TRBJ1-4; 9 bases agree with TRBD1. There are 14 residues in the CDR3. J lost 8 bases, V lost 3 bases, and 4 bases had no gene match. Germline CDR1 and CDR2: SGHAT and FQNNGV. CDR3 amino acids: CASSLDRGKEKLFF. In nucleotides, the CDR3 is TGTGCCAGCAGCTTGGACAGGGGAAAAGAAAAACTGTTTTTT.

The V call is TRBV28, the J call TRBJ1-5; TRBD1 might be the D (6 bases). Germline V CDR1 and CDR2: MDHEN, SYDVKM. Deletions cut 7 bases from V and 4 bases from J, with 11 bases between. This CDR3 comprises 13 residues. For the CDR3, the DNA is TGTGCCAGCACCGGACAGACTAATCAGCCCCAGCATTTT. Protein sequence: CASTGQTNQPQHF.

This clone was observed a single time. The chain links TRBV4-2 to TRBJ1-5, with TRBD1 matching 7 bases. CDR1 and CDR2 (germline): LGHNA, YNFKEQ. Germline trimming cut 4 bases from V and 3 bases from J; bases unmatched to any gene: 12. There are 17 residues in the CDR3. CDR3 in amino acids: CASSLLPGQPVNQPQHF. The CDR3 DNA reads as TGTGCCAGCAGCCTCCTCCCGGGACAGCCAGTCAATCAGCCCCAGCATTTT.

The chain links TRBV15 to TRBJ1-2, with 8 bases aligning to TRBD1. Germline V gene sequence: CDR1 LNHNV, CDR2 YYDKDF (reference sequence). The length of the CDR3 is 16 residues. V trimming: 2 bases; J trimming: 3 bases; junction bases outside the gene matches: 8. The CDR3 is CATSRPDRVGDYGYTF. DNA of the CDR3: TGTGCCACCAGCAGACCGGACAGGGTGGGTGACTATGGCTACACCTTC.